A single T cell receptor (beta chain) is shown here with its context. What it binds is unknown. The ends were cut back, 7 bases at V and 0 bases at J, with 16 bases in the middle. CDR1 is SEHNR, CDR2 FQNEAQ, per germline (reference sequence). The CDR3 is made up of 17 amino acids. The source of the sample is a study of cytomegalovirus exposure and HLA in healthy donors. As for the study in general: Among the roughly 400 genotyped donors, approximately 81% were placed in the Caucasian-associated ancestry cluster.

Nominally healthy donors were sampled, though unrecorded immune exposures were likely. Regarding the study as a whole: Listed as cytomegalovirus-associated were 150 or so TCR beta chains.

The primer mix had 60 Vbeta and 13 Jbeta primers. Original processing methods: A later analysis tallied some 84 million unique TCR beta chains, around 11 million of them shared. Assay used: immunoSEQ multiplex PCR; TCRdb lists only in-frame clones, some missing. The V and J calls and the clone size are those of that table, but D and trimming were determined from the DNA. This table holds roughly 190,000 clones, approximately 81% found once. The sample was PBMCs. This sequence was found in a man aged 50 to 59 in good health and CMV-seronegative. V usage is TRBV7-9 and J usage is TRBJ1-6; D possibly corresponds to TRBD1 (5 bases). CDR3 protein: CASIQRGGSSYNSPLHF. The CDR3 DNA sequence: TGTGCCAGCATCCAGAGGGGCGGGAGCTCCTATAATTCACCCCTCCACTTT.